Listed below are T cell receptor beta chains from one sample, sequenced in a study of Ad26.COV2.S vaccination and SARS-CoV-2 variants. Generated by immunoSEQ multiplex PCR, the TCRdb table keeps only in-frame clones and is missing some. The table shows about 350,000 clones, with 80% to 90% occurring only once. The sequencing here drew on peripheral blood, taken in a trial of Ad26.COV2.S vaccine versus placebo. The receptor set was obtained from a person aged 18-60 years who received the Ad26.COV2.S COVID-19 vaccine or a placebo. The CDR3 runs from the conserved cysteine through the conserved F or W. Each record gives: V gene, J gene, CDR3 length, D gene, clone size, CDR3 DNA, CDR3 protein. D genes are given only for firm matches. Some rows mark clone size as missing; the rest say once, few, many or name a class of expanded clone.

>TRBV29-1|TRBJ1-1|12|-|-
TGCAGCGTTGGTGACAGGAACACTGAAGCTTTCTTT
CSVGDRNTEAFF
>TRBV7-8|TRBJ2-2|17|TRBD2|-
TGTGCCAGCAACAGACTAGCGGGAGTTCCGGACACCGGGGAGCTGTTTTTT
CASNRLAGVPDTGELFF
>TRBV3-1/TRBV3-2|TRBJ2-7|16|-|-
TGTGCCAGCAGCCAAGAAGAGGGGACCGCCTCCTACGAGCAGTACTTC
CASSQEEGTASYEQYF
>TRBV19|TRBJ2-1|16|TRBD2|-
TGTGCCAGTAGTCACTTGGGCGGGAGGGCGTACAATGAGCAGTTCTTC
CASSHLGGRAYNEQFF
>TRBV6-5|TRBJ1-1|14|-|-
TGTGCCAGCACGCTAGAGGGTACAGGTCTTGAAGCTTTCTTT
CASTLEGTGLEAFF
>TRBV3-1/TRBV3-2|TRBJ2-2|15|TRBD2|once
TGTGCCAGCCGCACTAGCGGGAGGGCCGCCGGGGAGCTGTTTTTT
CASRTSGRAAGELFF
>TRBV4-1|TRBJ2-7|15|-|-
TGCGCCAGCAGCCAAGGGAGCTCCCGCTCCTACGAGCAGTACTTC
CASSQGSSRSYEQYF
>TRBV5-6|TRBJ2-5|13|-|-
TGTGCCAGCAGCGCTGGGTACCAAGAGACCCAGTACTTC
CASSAGYQETQYF
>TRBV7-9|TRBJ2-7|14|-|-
TGTGCCAGCAGCCCGACGGGCGCGACGGACGAGCAGTACTTC
CASSPTGATDEQYF
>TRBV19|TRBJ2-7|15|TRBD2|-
TGTGCCAGTAGTCCCACTAGCGGCGTGCGGGGCGAGCAGTACTTC
CASSPTSGVRGEQYF
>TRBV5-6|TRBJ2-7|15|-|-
TGTGCCAGCAGCTTGGGTAGGCTCCGGTCCTACGAGCAGTACTTC
CASSLGRLRSYEQYF
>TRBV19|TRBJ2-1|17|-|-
TGTGCCAGTAGTGCCGGGAACGACAGGTCGTGGTACAATGAGCAGTTCTTC
CASSAGNDRSWYNEQFF
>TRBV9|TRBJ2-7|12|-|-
TGTGCCAGCAGCGGGGAGACCTACGAGCAGTACTTC
CASSGETYEQYF
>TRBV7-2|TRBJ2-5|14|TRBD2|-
TGTGCCAGCAGCTTGTTAGCGGGGGGAGAGACCCAGTACTTC
CASSLLAGGETQYF
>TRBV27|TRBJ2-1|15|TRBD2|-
TGTGCCAGCAGTTTAACGGGAGGTTCCTACAATGAGCAGTTCTTC
CASSLTGGSYNEQFF
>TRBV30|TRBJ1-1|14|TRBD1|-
TGTGCCTGGAGTGCCGACAGGGAGGTCACTGAAGCTTTCTTT
CAWSADREVTEAFF
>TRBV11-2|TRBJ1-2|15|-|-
TGTGCCAGCAGCTTAGATTTGGCAGGACACTATGGCTACACCTTC
CASSLDLAGHYGYTF
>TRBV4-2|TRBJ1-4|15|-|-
TGTGCCAGCAGCCAAGATTACAGCAGATATGAAAAACTGTTTTTT
CASSQDYSRYEKLFF
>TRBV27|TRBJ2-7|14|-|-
TGTGCCAGCAGCTCGTCCAGGAACAGCTACGAGCAGTACTTC
CASSSSRNSYEQYF
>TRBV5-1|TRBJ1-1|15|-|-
TGCGCCAGCAGCTGGGGCTCCGGGATGAACACTGAAGCTTTCTTT
CASSWGSGMNTEAFF
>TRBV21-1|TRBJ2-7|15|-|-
TGTGCCAGCAGCAAAGAAGGGCCTAGCGGGGCGGAGCAGTACTTC
CASSKEGPSGAEQYF
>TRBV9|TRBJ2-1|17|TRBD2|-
TGTGCCAGCAGCACACGGGAGGGTTTAGCGGGGTACAATGAGCAGTTCTTC
CASSTREGLAGYNEQFF
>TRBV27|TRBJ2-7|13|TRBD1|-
TGTGCCAGCAGCTCCGGACAGGACTACGAGCAGTACTTC
CASSSGQDYEQYF
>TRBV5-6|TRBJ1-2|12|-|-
TGTGCCAGCAGCTTTGAGGGCTATGGCTACACCTTC
CASSFEGYGYTF
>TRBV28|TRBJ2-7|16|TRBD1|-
TGTGCCAGCAGCTCTCCGAGGACAGGGATGGCTTACGAGCAGTACTTC
CASSSPRTGMAYEQYF
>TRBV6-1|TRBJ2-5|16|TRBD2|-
TGTGCCAGCAGTGAAAGTGCGGGAGGTGAGCTAAAGACCCAGTACTTC
CASSESAGGELKTQYF
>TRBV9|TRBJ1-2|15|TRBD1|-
TGTGCCAGCAGCGTAGGGGACAGAGGGTTCGGTGGCTACACCTTC
CASSVGDRGFGGYTF
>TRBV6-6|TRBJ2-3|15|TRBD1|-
TGTGCCAGCAGTTACTGGGGGACAGACACAGATACGCAGTATTTT
CASSYWGTDTDTQYF
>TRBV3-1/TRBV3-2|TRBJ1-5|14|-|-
TGTGCCAGCAGCCAGGCAGGGGCCCTAGGGCCCCAGCATTTT
CASSQAGALGPQHF
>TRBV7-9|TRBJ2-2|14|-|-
TGTGCCAGCAGCTTAGTAGTGGAAACCGGGGAGCTGTTTTTT
CASSLVVETGELFF
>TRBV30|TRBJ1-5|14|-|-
TGTGCCTGGACCACGTCAGGAGGCAATCAGCCCCAGCATTTT
CAWTTSGGNQPQHF
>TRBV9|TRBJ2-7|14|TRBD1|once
TGTGCCAGCGGTCTGGACAGGGGAGGCCACGAGCAGTACTTC
CASGLDRGGHEQYF
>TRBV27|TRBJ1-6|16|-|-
TGTGCCAGCAGTTTCGACTCTACAGGGTTGGGCTCACCCCTCCACTTT
CASSFDSTGLGSPLHF
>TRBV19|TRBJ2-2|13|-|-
TGTGCCACCACAGGAGTAAATACCGGGGAGCTGTTTTTT
CATTGVNTGELFF
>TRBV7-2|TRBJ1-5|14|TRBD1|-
TGTGCCAGCAGCCCCACAGGGGGTGGTAGGACCCAGCATTTT
CASSPTGGGRTQHF
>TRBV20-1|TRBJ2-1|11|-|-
TGCAGTGCTGGGGACTACAATGAGCAGTTCTTC
CSAGDYNEQFF
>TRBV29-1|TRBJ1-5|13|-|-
TGCAGCGTTAGACAGGATGGCCCGTCGCCCCAGCATTTT
CSVRQDGPSPQHF
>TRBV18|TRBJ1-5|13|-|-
TGTGCCAGCTCACACTCGGTAGATCAGCCCCAGCATTTT
CASSHSVDQPQHF
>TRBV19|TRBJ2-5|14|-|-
TGTGCCAGTAGTATGAGTGTGACTTCAGAGACCCAGTACTTC
CASSMSVTSETQYF
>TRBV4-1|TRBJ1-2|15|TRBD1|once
TGCGCCAGCAGCCAAGATTTGGGACAGTTCTATGGCTACACCTTC
CASSQDLGQFYGYTF
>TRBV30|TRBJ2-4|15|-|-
TGTGCCTGGAGGCGACCAGGGCAGACCAAAAACATTCAGTACTTC
CAWRRPGQTKNIQYF
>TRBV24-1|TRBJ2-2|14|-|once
TGTGCCACTAAAGGAGCAGGGTCGACCGGGGAGCTGTTTTTT
CATKGAGSTGELFF
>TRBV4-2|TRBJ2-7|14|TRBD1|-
TGTGCCAGCAGCCAACCCGACAGGGTACACGAGCAGTACTTC
CASSQPDRVHEQYF
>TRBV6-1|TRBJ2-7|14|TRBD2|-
TGTGCCAGCAGTGACCGACTAGCGGGTCACGAGCAGTACTTC
CASSDRLAGHEQYF
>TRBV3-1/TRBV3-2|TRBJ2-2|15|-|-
TGTGCCAGCAGCCAAGACGCAGGGTACACCGGGGAGCTGTTTTTT
CASSQDAGYTGELFF
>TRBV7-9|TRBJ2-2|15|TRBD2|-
TGTGCCAGCAGCTTAGGACTAGCGGGGTCCGGGGAGCTGTTTTTT
CASSLGLAGSGELFF
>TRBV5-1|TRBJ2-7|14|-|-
TGCGCCAGCAGGGCCCAGGGCAGCTCGGACGAGCAGTACTTC
CASRAQGSSDEQYF
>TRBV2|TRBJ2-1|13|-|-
TGTGCCTCCGCCGGGACGTATTACAATGAGCAGTTCTTC
CASAGTYYNEQFF
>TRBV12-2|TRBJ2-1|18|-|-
TGTGCAAGTCGCTTAACCCAACTAGCGGGGCCCTCCTACAATGAGCAGTTCTTC
CASRLTQLAGPSYNEQFF
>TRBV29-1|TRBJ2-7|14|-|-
TGCAGCGTTGAAGGGGGACAAGGGGCCAACGAGCAGTACTTC
CSVEGGQGANEQYF
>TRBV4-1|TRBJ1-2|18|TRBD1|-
TGCGCCAGCAGCCAAGATGAGGCCAGGGGGCTCACTAACTATGGCTACACCTTC
CASSQDEARGLTNYGYTF
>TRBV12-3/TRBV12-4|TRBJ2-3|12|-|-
TGTGCCAGCAGTCCACCCTCTGATACGCAGTATTTT
CASSPPSDTQYF
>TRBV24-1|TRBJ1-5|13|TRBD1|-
TGTGCCACCAGTGAGCCCGGGACAGGGAGGTTGCATTTT
CATSEPGTGRLHF